Listed below are T cell receptor beta chains from one sample, sequenced in a study of blood T cell repertoires in COVID-19. Some clones are missing from TCRdb's copy, which holds only in-frame ones; the method was immunoSEQ multiplex PCR. The table includes about 170,000 clones, roughly 88% detected once. Sequencing input: peripheral blood. The receptors originated from a man between 60 and 75 years old who had recovered from COVID-19. The CDR3 runs from the conserved cysteine through the conserved F or W. A D gene is named only where the DNA matches it firmly. The size of a clone is reported for some rows only, either as once, few or many, or as a class for expanded clones.

cdr3_nt: TGTGCCAGCAGCCTACCACAGGGAGGGATAGACACTGAAGCTTTCTTT
cdr3_aa: CASSLPQGGIDTEAFF
clone_size: -
v_call: TRBV14
j_call: TRBJ1-1
d_call: -

cdr3_nt: TGTGCCAGCAGCTTAACGTCGGAGTCACCCCTCCACTTT
cdr3_aa: CASSLTSESPLHF
clone_size: once
v_call: TRBV7-3
j_call: TRBJ1-6
d_call: -

cdr3_nt: TGTGCCAGCAGTGGTGGGGTCGGGGGGCAGCCCCAGCATTTT
cdr3_aa: CASSGGVGGQPQHF
clone_size: -
v_call: TRBV2
j_call: TRBJ1-5
d_call: -

cdr3_nt: TGTGCCAGCAGCCAAGATGGGACAGGACAGAATGGCTACACCTTC
cdr3_aa: CASSQDGTGQNGYTF
clone_size: -
v_call: TRBV4-2
j_call: TRBJ1-2
d_call: TRBD1

cdr3_nt: TGTGCCAGCAGCTTGGACTTCTACGAGCAGTACTTC
cdr3_aa: CASSLDFYEQYF
clone_size: -
v_call: TRBV11-2
j_call: TRBJ2-7
d_call: -

cdr3_nt: -
cdr3_aa: CAWGRGTVTETFF
clone_size: -
v_call: TRBV30
j_call: TRBJ1-1
d_call: -

cdr3_nt: TGTGCCAGCAGCTTGACAGGGGGCAACGGAAACACCATATATTTT
cdr3_aa: CASSLTGGNGNTIYF
clone_size: -
v_call: TRBV7-2
j_call: TRBJ1-3
d_call: TRBD1

cdr3_nt: TGTGCCAGCAGCCTTGGTTCGGTCCTCCACTTT
cdr3_aa: CASSLGSVLHF
clone_size: -
v_call: TRBV21-1
j_call: TRBJ1-6
d_call: -

cdr3_nt: TGCGCCAGCAGCCAAGAGGAGTCGGGTTGGTATGGCTACACCTTC
cdr3_aa: CASSQEESGWYGYTF
clone_size: -
v_call: TRBV4-1
j_call: TRBJ1-2
d_call: -

cdr3_nt: TGTGCCTGGAGCGTCGAGAGGCACTATGGCTACACCTTC
cdr3_aa: CAWSVERHYGYTF
clone_size: once
v_call: TRBV30
j_call: TRBJ1-2
d_call: -

cdr3_nt: TGTGCCAGCAGCCTTGCGGGTATGAACACTGAAGCTTTCTTT
cdr3_aa: CASSLAGMNTEAFF
clone_size: -
v_call: TRBV4-2
j_call: TRBJ1-1
d_call: -

cdr3_nt: TGTGCCAGCAGTGAAGCCGTCCCCAGGGGTTACGAGCAGTACTTC
cdr3_aa: CASSEAVPRGYEQYF
clone_size: -
v_call: TRBV6-1
j_call: TRBJ2-7
d_call: -

cdr3_nt: TGTGCCAGCAGCCAAGGAGGCAGGGGGAATGAAAAACTGTTTTTT
cdr3_aa: CASSQGGRGNEKLFF
clone_size: -
v_call: TRBV3-1/TRBV3-2
j_call: TRBJ1-4
d_call: TRBD1

cdr3_nt: TGTGCCAGCAGCCATGCCCGGGAGAACACTGAAGCTTTCTTT
cdr3_aa: CASSHARENTEAFF
clone_size: -
v_call: TRBV4-2
j_call: TRBJ1-1
d_call: -

cdr3_nt: TGTGCCAGCAGTGTAGTATTCGGGGGTTGGAGCAATCAGCCCCAGCATTTT
cdr3_aa: CASSVVFGGWSNQPQHF
clone_size: few
v_call: TRBV2
j_call: TRBJ1-5
d_call: -

cdr3_nt: TGTGCCAGCAGCTTAGCGATCGGGGAAGGCTCACCCCTCCACTTT
cdr3_aa: CASSLAIGEGSPLHF
clone_size: few
v_call: TRBV7-9
j_call: TRBJ1-6
d_call: -

cdr3_nt: TGTGCCAGCAGCCCTTATATGGGACAGAGCTATGGCTACACCTTC
cdr3_aa: CASSPYMGQSYGYTF
clone_size: -
v_call: TRBV27
j_call: TRBJ1-2
d_call: TRBD1

cdr3_nt: TGTGCCAGCGAAAGGACGGGAGCCTACGAGCAGTACTTC
cdr3_aa: CASERTGAYEQYF
clone_size: -
v_call: TRBV3-1/TRBV3-2
j_call: TRBJ2-7
d_call: -

cdr3_nt: TGTGCCACCAGTGATTTGGGCAGGGCCGAGACCCAGTACTTC
cdr3_aa: CATSDLGRAETQYF
clone_size: -
v_call: TRBV24-1
j_call: TRBJ2-5
d_call: -

cdr3_nt: TGTGCCAGCAGCCGTACACCCGGGGTCTACACCTTC
cdr3_aa: CASSRTPGVYTF
clone_size: -
v_call: TRBV7-2
j_call: TRBJ1-2
d_call: -

cdr3_nt: TGTGCCAGCTCGACAACGACAGGGACAACTAATGAAAAACTGTTTTTT
cdr3_aa: CASSTTTGTTNEKLFF
clone_size: -
v_call: TRBV18
j_call: TRBJ1-4
d_call: TRBD1

cdr3_nt: TGCGCCAGCAGCCAAGTTCCGAAAGCTTCCTACGAGCAGTACTTC
cdr3_aa: CASSQVPKASYEQYF
clone_size: -
v_call: TRBV4-1
j_call: TRBJ2-7
d_call: -

cdr3_nt: TGTGCCAGCTCCCCCGACATTAGCAATCAGCCCCAGCATTTT
cdr3_aa: CASSPDISNQPQHF
clone_size: once
v_call: TRBV18
j_call: TRBJ1-5
d_call: -

cdr3_nt: TGTGCCACCAGCAGAGAAGGGGGGGTATACTACGAGCAGTACTTC
cdr3_aa: CATSREGGVYYEQYF
clone_size: -
v_call: TRBV15
j_call: TRBJ2-7
d_call: -

cdr3_nt: TGTGCCTGGAGTAGTACAAGCGATCAGCCCCAGCATTTT
cdr3_aa: CAWSSTSDQPQHF
clone_size: -
v_call: TRBV30
j_call: TRBJ1-5
d_call: -

cdr3_nt: TGTGCCAGCAGCCCACAGGGGGACTATGGCTACACCTTC
cdr3_aa: CASSPQGDYGYTF
clone_size: -
v_call: TRBV9
j_call: TRBJ1-2
d_call: TRBD1

cdr3_nt: TGCGCCAGCAGCTTGGGGACAGGAGGTCGGGGAATCGGTGGCTACACCTTC
cdr3_aa: CASSLGTGGRGIGGYTF
clone_size: -
v_call: TRBV5-1
j_call: TRBJ1-2
d_call: TRBD1

cdr3_nt: TGTGCCAGCAGTTACTCGAATCAGGCCACAACCATATATTTT
cdr3_aa: CASSYSNQATTIYF
clone_size: -
v_call: TRBV6-5
j_call: TRBJ1-3
d_call: -

cdr3_nt: TGTGCCAGCACCGTTGAATCGGGAGGCTACACCTTC
cdr3_aa: CASTVESGGYTF
clone_size: once
v_call: TRBV12-3/TRBV12-4
j_call: TRBJ1-2
d_call: -

cdr3_nt: TGTGCCAGCAGCTTAACAGGGAGACAAGAGACCCAGTACTTC
cdr3_aa: CASSLTGRQETQYF
clone_size: -
v_call: TRBV9
j_call: TRBJ2-5
d_call: -

cdr3_nt: TGTGCCAGCAGTGCAACAGGGGGGGGAACCGGGGAGCTGTTTTTT
cdr3_aa: CASSATGGGTGELFF
clone_size: once
v_call: TRBV25-1
j_call: TRBJ2-2
d_call: -

cdr3_nt: TGTGCCAGTAGTATCCCGGCAGGACAGAAATATGGCTACACCTTC
cdr3_aa: CASSIPAGQKYGYTF
clone_size: -
v_call: TRBV19
j_call: TRBJ1-2
d_call: -

cdr3_nt: TGTGCCAGCAGCGTAGGGGGGGAAGGGACTGAAGCTTTCTTT
cdr3_aa: CASSVGGEGTEAFF
clone_size: -
v_call: TRBV9
j_call: TRBJ1-1
d_call: -

cdr3_nt: TGTGCCAGCAGTCAAGACAGGGGCTATGGCTACACCTTC
cdr3_aa: CASSQDRGYGYTF
clone_size: -
v_call: TRBV12-3/TRBV12-4
j_call: TRBJ1-2
d_call: TRBD1

cdr3_nt: TGTGCCTCCGGGACAGACCGATACAATGAGCAGTTCTTC
cdr3_aa: CASGTDRYNEQFF
clone_size: -
v_call: TRBV19
j_call: TRBJ2-1
d_call: TRBD1

cdr3_nt: TGCAGCGTTGCTCCGGGGGTCGATCAGCCCCAGCATTTT
cdr3_aa: CSVAPGVDQPQHF
clone_size: -
v_call: TRBV29-1
j_call: TRBJ1-5
d_call: -

cdr3_nt: TGTGCCACCAGTGAAGGGACTAGATCCGAGCAGTACTTC
cdr3_aa: CATSEGTRSEQYF
clone_size: -
v_call: TRBV24-1
j_call: TRBJ2-7
d_call: TRBD2

cdr3_nt: TGTGCCAGCAGTCTAACGAGACAATCCTACGAGCAGTACTTC
cdr3_aa: CASSLTRQSYEQYF
clone_size: few
v_call: TRBV27
j_call: TRBJ2-7
d_call: -

cdr3_nt: TGTGCCAGCAGAATGGGGCCCCTTAACGCAGATACGCAGTATTTT
cdr3_aa: CASRMGPLNADTQYF
clone_size: -
v_call: TRBV28
j_call: TRBJ2-3
d_call: -

cdr3_nt: TGTGCCAGCAGCCGAGGGGGATCCTATGGCTACACCTTC
cdr3_aa: CASSRGGSYGYTF
clone_size: -
v_call: TRBV9
j_call: TRBJ1-2
d_call: -

cdr3_nt: TGTGCCACGTCGAGGCAGGGGGCCTACGAGCAGTACTTC
cdr3_aa: CATSRQGAYEQYF
clone_size: -
v_call: TRBV6-5
j_call: TRBJ2-7
d_call: TRBD1

cdr3_nt: TGTGCTAGCAGCTTAACGAGCGGGGGGCCGTACAATGAGCAGTTCTTC
cdr3_aa: CASSLTSGGPYNEQFF
clone_size: -
v_call: TRBV7-7
j_call: TRBJ2-1
d_call: TRBD2

cdr3_nt: TGTGCCAGCAGCCAAGACAGAAGCAATCAGCCCCAGCATTTT
cdr3_aa: CASSQDRSNQPQHF
clone_size: -
v_call: TRBV6-5
j_call: TRBJ1-5
d_call: -

cdr3_nt: TGTGCCATCAAGGGGACAGGGAAAAACATTCAGTACTTC
cdr3_aa: CAIKGTGKNIQYF
clone_size: -
v_call: TRBV10-3
j_call: TRBJ2-4
d_call: TRBD1

cdr3_nt: TGTGCCAGTAGTCCGGTGGAGGTCTACCGACCTAACTATGGCTACACCTTC
cdr3_aa: CASSPVEVYRPNYGYTF
clone_size: -
v_call: TRBV19
j_call: TRBJ1-2
d_call: -

cdr3_nt: TGTGCCAGCAGTGAAGGTCCGGGACAGGGGCAGTATTTT
cdr3_aa: CASSEGPGQGQYF
clone_size: -
v_call: TRBV6-1
j_call: TRBJ2-3
d_call: TRBD1

cdr3_nt: TGCGCCAGCAGCTTACCGGGACTGATCACAGATACGCAGTATTTT
cdr3_aa: CASSLPGLITDTQYF
clone_size: -
v_call: TRBV5-1
j_call: TRBJ2-3
d_call: -

cdr3_nt: TGTGCCAGCTCACCCCCTTTGGACTCTTTTCTGTATTTT
cdr3_aa: CASSPPLDSFLYF
clone_size: few
v_call: TRBV18
j_call: TRBJ2-3
d_call: -

cdr3_nt: TGTGCCAGCAGCTTAGTAGTGATCCCAGATACGCAGTATTTT
cdr3_aa: CASSLVVIPDTQYF
clone_size: once
v_call: TRBV7-2
j_call: TRBJ2-3
d_call: -

cdr3_nt: TGTGCCAGCAGCGTAGCGGGACAGACCCCACGCTCTGGAAACACCATATATTTT
cdr3_aa: CASSVAGQTPRSGNTIYF
clone_size: few
v_call: TRBV9
j_call: TRBJ1-3
d_call: TRBD1

cdr3_nt: TGTGCCAGCAGCCTTCTTAATAACTATGGCTACACCTTC
cdr3_aa: CASSLLNNYGYTF
clone_size: -
v_call: TRBV5-8
j_call: TRBJ1-2
d_call: -

cdr3_nt: TGTGCCAGCAGCTTGGCCGGGGAAGGTGGCTACACCTTC
cdr3_aa: CASSLAGEGGYTF
clone_size: -
v_call: TRBV7-9
j_call: TRBJ1-2
d_call: -

cdr3_nt: TGTGCCAGCAGCTCCTTCTACACAGATACGCAGTATTTT
cdr3_aa: CASSSFYTDTQYF
clone_size: -
v_call: TRBV12-3/TRBV12-4
j_call: TRBJ2-3
d_call: -

cdr3_nt: TGCGCCAGCAGCACGGGGGGGCGTAACAATGAGCAGTTCTTC
cdr3_aa: CASSTGGRNNEQFF
clone_size: -
v_call: TRBV10-2
j_call: TRBJ2-1
d_call: TRBD2

cdr3_nt: TGCGCCAGCAGCTTTGGAGGGGTCCCCTACAATGAGCAGTTCTTC
cdr3_aa: CASSFGGVPYNEQFF
clone_size: -
v_call: TRBV5-1
j_call: TRBJ2-1
d_call: -

cdr3_nt: TGTGCCATCAGTGATAGTTCAGGGCTCGCCTCAACCAATGGCTACACCTTC
cdr3_aa: CAISDSSGLASTNGYTF
clone_size: -
v_call: TRBV10-3
j_call: TRBJ1-2
d_call: -

cdr3_nt: TGTGCCACCAGCAGAGACCACACGGGAGCTAATGAAAAACTGTTTTTT
cdr3_aa: CATSRDHTGANEKLFF
clone_size: -
v_call: TRBV15
j_call: TRBJ1-4
d_call: -

cdr3_nt: TGTGCCAGTAGTAGGGTTAGGACAGGGGACAGTCGGAACGAGCAGTACTTC
cdr3_aa: CASSRVRTGDSRNEQYF
clone_size: once
v_call: TRBV19
j_call: TRBJ2-7
d_call: TRBD1